These 30 T cell receptor beta chains share one sample of origin, sequenced in a study of T-cell reconstitution after alpha-beta-depleted transplantation in children (dated by TCRdb to between 2015 and 2016). Libraries were built with PCR. The sequencing machine was an Illumina HiSeq 2500. TCR libraries were prepared with molecular barcoding, using unique molecular identifiers to normalize TCRbeta repertoire quantification. TCRdb ran its own pipeline on the public reads, namely fastp trimming at Q25 and MiXCR clone calling, and kept in-frame beta chains. Entries that share a CDR3 protein sequence are merged under the most common genes and DNA. The sample table shows 500,000 to 600,000 distinct CDR3 sequences, and around 20% are seen once. 3% to 4% of the sample is held by the ten biggest clonotypes. This specimen was PBMCs from the stem cell graft donor, taken from the stem cell graft. All receptors derive from a human donor who donated a stem cell graft to a child with acute lymphoblastic leukemia.

The rearrangement joins TRBV5-1 to TRBJ2-3; TRBD2 might be the D (5 bases). This CDR3 is 16 amino acids long. Germline values: CDR1 SGHRS, CDR2 YFSETQ. V lost 5 bases and J 4 bases, leaving 20 bases between the germline ends. CDR3 DNA: TGCGCCAGCAGTCCTGGGCCCCCAGGACTCGCAGATACGCAGTATTTT. Translated: CASSPGPPGLADTQYF. Full variable domain (rest looked up from reference TRBV5-1 and TRBJ2-3): KAGVTQTPRYLIKTRGQQVTLSCSPISGHRSVSWYQQTPGQGLQFLFEYFSETQRNKGNFPGRFSGRQFSNSRSEMNVSTLELGDSALYLCASSPGPPGLADTQYFGPGTRLTVL.

The chain uses TRBV20-1 and TRBJ2-1; 8 nucleotides align to TRBD2. The V and J ends lost 0 bases and 7 bases, in that order; junction bases with no gene match: 8. Germline V gives CDR1 DFQATT, CDR2 SNEGSKA (reference sequence). CDR3 size: 15 residues. CDR3 sequence reads: CSARDPGGPKNEQFF. In DNA, the CDR3 is TGCAGTGCTAGAGACCCGGGAGGGCCTAAGAATGAGCAGTTCTTC.

The V gene is TRBV20-1, the J gene TRBJ2-3; TRBD2 aligns across 14 bases. The V and J ends lost 2 bases and 5 bases, in that order; junction bases with no gene match: 12. CDR1 is DFQATT, CDR2 SNEGSKA, per germline (reference sequence). This CDR3 has 18 amino acids. The DNA for the CDR3 is TGCAGTGCTAGACTCTCAAAGACTAGCGGGAGGGTCGGAGATACGCAGTATTTT. Amino acid sequence: CSARLSKTSGRVGDTQYF.

This clonotype was recorded at least ten times. V usage is TRBV9 and J usage is TRBJ2-3; 9 bases match TRBD2. CDR1 is SGDLS, CDR2 YYNGEE, per germline. With 4 bases clipped from V and 5 bases from J, the junction kept 11 bases outside the gene matches. This CDR3 contains 16 residues. DNA for the CDR3: TGTGCCAGCAGCTCTTCTTTAGCGGGAGCAGGAGATACGCAGTATTTT. The encoded protein is CASSSSLAGAGDTQYF.

The chain couples TRBV20-1 to TRBJ2-7, with 7 bases matching TRBD2. The germline gives CDR1 DFQATT, CDR2 SNEGSKA (reference sequence). Trimming at V came to 0 bases and at J to 3 bases, leaving 8 bases not matched to a gene. This CDR3 has 15 amino acids. Written as DNA, the CDR3 is TGCAGTGCTAGAGACTCCGAGACTAGCCTCTACGAGCAGTACTTC. As protein: CSARDSETSLYEQYF.

This clonotype was observed a handful of times. This chain uses TRBV29-1 with TRBJ1-4; D uncertain. Trimming took 6 bases from V and 8 from J, leaving 10 bases between them. Germline V gene data show CDR1 as SQVTM and CDR2 as ANQGSEA. The CDR3 extends over 11 amino acids. The DNA for the CDR3 is TGCAGCGTCGGGTCGGGCGAAAAACTGTTTTTT. Its protein product is CSVGSGEKLFF.

The chain recombines TRBV12-3 or TRBV12-4 with TRBJ2-7; D is perhaps TRBD2 (6 bases). CDR3 length equals 17 residues. Trimming removed 7 bases from V and 1 base from J, with 23 bases in between. CDR3 amino acids: CASTLDPLLAESYEQYF. The CDR3 DNA reads as TGTGCCAGCACCCTCGACCCCCTTTTAGCGGAGTCCTACGAGCAGTACTTC.

The chain is built from TRBV5-1 and TRBJ1-6; D is unresolved. Looked up from germline, CDR1 is SGHRS and CDR2 is YFSETQ. Trimming took off 0 bases at V and 10 bases at J, with 17 bases between the two ends. The CDR3 covers 16 residues. The CDR3 DNA reads TGCGCCAGCAGCTTGGAAGGGAAAGTATTCGGATCACCCCTCCACTTT. It translates to CASSLEGKVFGSPLHF. Supplemented by reference TRBV5-1 and TRBJ1-6, the full variable domain reads KAGVTQTPRYLIKTRGQQVTLSCSPISGHRSVSWYQQTPGQGLQFLFEYFSETQRNKGNFPGRFSGRQFSNSRSEMNVSTLELGDSALYLCASSLEGKVFGSPLHFGNGTRLTVT.

In this sample, this clonotype turned up a few times. This chain connects TRBV6-1 to TRBJ2-7; TRBD1 aligns across 7 bases. The length of the CDR3 is 15 residues. From germline, CDR1 is MNHNS and CDR2 SASEGT. The junction had 15 bases not matched to a gene; V was cut back by 10 bases and J by 3 bases. The CDR3 region is CANSTSGTVRYEQYF. The CDR3 DNA reads TGTGCCAATTCGACCTCCGGGACAGTTCGCTACGAGCAGTACTTC.

There are a few counts of this clonotype. The CDR3 DNA reads TGCAGCGTTGACCCCCGGGACAGAGGGGGGGAAGCTTTCTTT. Translated, it gives CSVDPRDRGGEAFF. This chain joins TRBV29-1 and TRBJ1-1, with 7 bases identical to TRBD1. The junction had 12 bases not matched to a gene; V was cut back by 3 bases and J by 8 bases. CDR3 length equals 14 residues. Germline CDR1 SQVTM, CDR2 ANQGSEA.

The chain joins TRBV5-1 to TRBJ2-5; D unresolved. V was pared by 0 bases and J by 2 bases, with 11 bases between. There are 15 residues in the CDR3. CDR1 is SGHRS, CDR2 YFSETQ, per germline. The CDR3 spells CASSLVITPQETQYF. CDR3 DNA: TGCGCCAGCAGCTTGGTGATTACCCCGCAAGAGACCCAGTACTTC.

This chain uses TRBV7-9 with TRBJ2-1, with 8 positions matching TRBD2. Germline CDR1 SEHNR, CDR2 FQNEAQ (reference sequence). This CDR3 has 15 residues. The V segment lost 1 base and the J segment 5 bases; nucleotides outside the gene matches: 4. Here the CDR3 DNA reads TGTGCCAGCAGCTTAGAGGGGACTAGAAACAATGAGCAGTTCTTC. Translated, it gives CASSLEGTRNNEQFF. Full variable domain (rest looked up from reference TRBV7-9 and TRBJ2-1): DTGVSQNPRHKITKRGQNVTFRCDPISEHNRLYWYRQTLGQGPEFLTYFQNEAQLEKSRLLSDRFSAERPKGSFSTLEIQRTEQGDSAMYLCASSLEGTRNNEQFFGPGTRLTVL.

A few counts support this clonotype. The rearrangement joins TRBV7-6 to TRBJ2-7; 7 bases line up with TRBD1. This CDR3 region has 15 residues. The junction had 8 bases not matched to a gene; V was cut back by 4 bases and J by 2 bases. Germline assignment: CDR1 SGHVS and CDR2 FNYEAQ. CDR3 DNA sequence: TGTGCCAGCAGCTACGTGGGGGACAGACCCTACGAGCAGTACTTC. Its protein is CASSYVGDRPYEQYF.

The chain joins TRBV29-1 to TRBJ2-2; 8 bases match TRBD2. Germline V gene sequence: CDR1 SQVTM, CDR2 ANQGSEA. This CDR3 spans 15 amino acids. V shed 5 bases, J shed 0 bases, and the junction held 5 bases outside the gene matches. DNA for the CDR3: TGCAGCGTTCCTCCAGCGGGAGCGAACACCGGGGAGCTGTTTTTT. Its protein product is CSVPPAGANTGELFF.

Points on this clonotype: One junction end disagrees with the germline gene, perhaps due to a read error. The V and J genes are TRBV20-1 and TRBJ2-1; TRBD2 aligns across 13 bases. This CDR3 contains 18 residues. Germline V CDR1 and CDR2: DFQATT, SNEGSKA (reference sequence). As DNA, the CDR3 is TGCTGTGCTAGACTAGCGGGGGGACTGTTTAGCTCCTACAATGAGCAGTTCTTC. This gives the protein CCARLAGGLFSSYNEQFF.

This clonotype was observed a few times. The CDR3 DNA follows: TGTGCCAGCTATGATCCCCGGGGCTACTACGAGCAGTACTTC. Translation: CASYDPRGYYEQYF. J is TRBJ2-7 and V is TRBV7-2; D may match TRBD1 or TRBD2 (5 bases each). The V end lost 8 bases, the J end lost 3 bases, and 17 bases lay between the germline ends. From germline, CDR1 is SGHTA and CDR2 FQGNSA. This CDR3 has 14 residues.

This clonotype was seen repeatedly, ten times or more. The chain uses TRBV7-8 and TRBJ1-5, with TRBD1 matching 8 bases. Per germline, CDR1 SGHVS and CDR2 FQNEAQ. The V segment lost 5 bases and the J segment 5 bases; nucleotides outside the gene matches: 11. The CDR3 is 16 residues long. DNA of the CDR3: TGTGCCAGCAGCCCCTACCAGAGCAGGGGGCATCAGCCCCAGCATTTT. Residues: CASSPYQSRGHQPQHF.

This clonotype was observed many times. The genes are TRBV7-9 and TRBJ1-1, with D perhaps TRBD1 (5 bases). Germline V gene lookup returns CDR1 SEHNR and CDR2 FQNEAQ (reference sequence). The V gene lost 0 bases and the J gene lost 11 bases, with 10 bases spanning the gap. The CDR3 has 12 amino acids. DNA of the CDR3: TGTGCCAGCAGCTTAGCGGACATCGAGGCTTTCTTT. This codes for CASSLADIEAFF. Full variable domain (missing parts from reference TRBV7-9 and TRBJ1-1): DTGVSQNPRHKITKRGQNVTFRCDPISEHNRLYWYRQTLGQGPEFLTYFQNEAQLEKSRLLSDRFSAERPKGSFSTLEIQRTEQGDSAMYLCASSLADIEAFFGQGTRLTVV.

The table lists this clonotype with a few counts. V is TRBV20-1 and J is TRBJ2-7; TRBD1 aligns across 12 bases. The CDR3 extends over 14 amino acids. The germline gives CDR1 DFQATT, CDR2 SNEGSKA (reference sequence). Trimming cost V 5 bases and J 5 bases; bases outside gene matches: 7. CDR3 in DNA: TGCAGTGCTTCAACCGGGACAGGGGGCGACGAGCAGTACTTC. Its protein is CSASTGTGGDEQYF.

This clonotype was seen a handful of times. Here the CDR3 reads CASSFGTVSGNTIYF. The CDR3, as DNA: TGCGCCAGCAGCTTCGGGACAGTCTCTGGAAACACCATATATTTT. The chain combines TRBV5-1 with TRBJ1-3; TRBD1 matches 7 bases. The J segment lost 0 bases and the V segment lost 2 bases, leaving 2 bases of the junction unmatched. There are 15 residues in the CDR3. The germline gives CDR1 SGHRS, CDR2 YFSETQ.

This clonotype was seen a handful of times. This chain links TRBV7-2 with TRBJ1-5, with 7 bases lining up with TRBD1. The length of the CDR3 is 15 residues. The V gene's germline CDR1 is SGHTA and CDR2 FQGNSA. V shed 5 bases, J shed 4 bases, and the junction held 8 bases outside the gene matches. CDR3 nucleotide sequence: TGTGCCAGCAGCAAAGACAGGGCCCTAAATCAGCCCCAGCATTTT. Protein: CASSKDRALNQPQHF.

This clonotype was found a few times. The J gene is TRBJ1-1, the V gene TRBV5-4, with D hard to call. The V end was cut by 0 bases, the J end by 3 bases, with 12 bases between. Germline CDR1 reads SGHNT; CDR2 reads YYREEE (reference sequence). The CDR3 sequence is 15 residues long. CDR3 DNA: TGTGCCAGCAGCTTGGATAGGGTGGTGGACACTGAAGCTTTCTTT. Its protein is CASSLDRVVDTEAFF.

This clonotype came up a few times. This chain connects TRBV21-1 to TRBJ2-5; TRBD1 is the table's D call, not checked against the DNA. TRBV21-1 constitutes a pseudogene. The CDR3 contains 17 residues. The chain's CDR3 is CASSNGTDRGAQETQYF. CDR3 DNA: TGTGCCAGCAGCAATGGAACAGACAGGGGTGCCCAAGAGACCCAGTACTTC.

This clonotype occurred a few times. The CDR3 nucleotides read TGCAGTGCTAGAGATAGGAATAGCGGGAGGTCGGGTTACGAGCAGTACTTC. This translates into CSARDRNSGRSGYEQYF. This sequence joins TRBV20-1 and TRBJ2-7, with 10 bases fitting TRBD2. V shed 0 bases and J 4 bases; nucleotides not matched to a gene: 12. The CDR3 is 17 residues long. The germline V gene encodes CDR1 DFQATT and CDR2 SNEGSKA (reference sequence).

This clonotype was counted between two and nine times. This rearrangement joins TRBV5-1 to TRBJ2-3; 9 bases align to TRBD2. Germline V gene lookup returns CDR1 SGHRS and CDR2 YFSETQ. There are 15 residues in the CDR3. The trim removed 5 bases at V and 4 bases at J, leaving 8 bases unmatched. CDR3 nucleotide sequence: TGCGCCAGCAGTCGTCTGCGGGGGGGGGCAGATACGCAGTATTTT. This codes for CASSRLRGGADTQYF.

This clonotype was counted a few times. The V call is TRBV9, the J call TRBJ2-6; D is undetermined. The ends were cut back, 0 bases at V and 1 base at J, with 14 bases in the middle. CDR1 is SGDLS and CDR2 is YYNGEE in the germline V gene. CDR3 size: 18 residues. The CDR3 protein is CASSVGPTAASGANVLTF. CDR3 coding DNA: TGTGCCAGCAGCGTAGGCCCGACCGCGGCGTCTGGGGCCAACGTCCTGACTTTC.

The chain carries TRBV12-3 or TRBV12-4 and TRBJ1-3; 7 bases fit TRBD1. This CDR3 is 16 amino acids long. Trimming removed 6 bases from V and 3 bases from J; junction bases left unmatched: 11. In DNA, the CDR3 is TGTGCCAGCAGCACTAGGACAGGAACTAGTGGAAACACCATATATTTT. The encoded protein is CASSTRTGTSGNTIYF.

This clonotype was recorded once. The conserved phenylalanine or tryptophan is not found at the CDR3 terminus, so this likely reflects a read error. V and J are TRBV5-1 and TRBJ1-5; no definite D call. This CDR3 contains 13 residues. Germline V gene data show CDR1 as SGHRS and CDR2 as YFSETQ. Trimming shortened V by 0 bases and J by 7 bases, and 8 bases separated the two germline ends. CDR3 nucleotides: TGCGCCAGCAGCTTGGCCGCCAACCAGCCCCAGCATTCG. This translates into CASSLAANQPQHS.

This clonotype was counted between two and nine times. This chain uses TRBV5-1 with TRBJ2-6, with D tentatively TRBD2 (5 bases). Trimming removed 3 bases at V and 0 bases at J, with 16 bases between. This CDR3 has 18 residues. CDR1 and CDR2 from the germline V gene are SGHRS and YFSETQ. The CDR3 reads CASSWSLLDASGANVLTF. The CDR3 coding sequence is TGCGCCAGCAGCTGGAGTCTACTAGACGCCTCTGGGGCCAACGTCCTGACTTTC.

This clonotype was detected ten times or more. The rearrangement links TRBV7-3 to TRBJ2-3, with 11 bases lining up with TRBD2. The CDR3 covers 14 residues. Germline V lookup: CDR1 SGHTA, CDR2 FQGTGA. After removal of 4 bases from V and 4 bases from J, the junction contained 1 base not matched to a gene. In nucleotides, the CDR3 is TGTGCCAGCAGCTCGGGACTAGCGGCAGATACGCAGTATTTT. Its translation: CASSSGLAADTQYF.